The 2 T cell receptor beta chains below come from one sample, sequenced in a study of blood T cell repertoires in COVID-19. Produced via immunoSEQ multiplex PCR; TCRdb's table is partial and in-frame only. The table records approximately 300,000 clones, over 75% of them present only once. Sequences were obtained from PBMCs or T cells enriched from blood (not recorded which). Every receptor here comes from a woman in her late teens or twenties who had recovered from COVID-19.

In its sample, this clone was seen a few times. One end of the junction varies from germline; a read error may be responsible. This chain joins TRBV25-1 and TRBJ1-1; no clear D gene. There are 13 residues in the CDR3. Per germline, CDR1 MGHDK and CDR2 SYGVNS. The CDR3 spells CASSERRNSEAFF. In nucleotides, the CDR3 is TGTGCCAGCAGTGAACGGAGGAACTCTGAAGCTTTCTTT.

In this sample, this clone turned up a few times. V and J are TRBV9 and TRBJ1-3; 7 bases are shared with TRBD1. After removal of 4 bases from V and 4 bases from J, the junction contained 11 bases not matched to a gene. CDR3 length equals 16 residues. Germline CDR1 and CDR2: SGDLS and YYNGEE. The chain's CDR3 is CASSILGGDSGNTIYF. The CDR3 DNA reads TGTGCCAGCAGCATCCTCGGAGGGGACAGCGGAAACACCATATATTTT.